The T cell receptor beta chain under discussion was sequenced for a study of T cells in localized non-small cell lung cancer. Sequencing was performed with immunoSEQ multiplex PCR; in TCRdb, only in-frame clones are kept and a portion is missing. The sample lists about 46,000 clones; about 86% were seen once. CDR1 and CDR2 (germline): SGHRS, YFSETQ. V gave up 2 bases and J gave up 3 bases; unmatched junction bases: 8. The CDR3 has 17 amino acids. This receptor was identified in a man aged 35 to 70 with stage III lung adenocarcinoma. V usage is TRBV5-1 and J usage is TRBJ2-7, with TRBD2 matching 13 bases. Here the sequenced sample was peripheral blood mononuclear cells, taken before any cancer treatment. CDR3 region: CASSLGLAGVLSYEQYF. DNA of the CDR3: TGCGCCAGCAGCTTAGGACTAGCGGGGGTACTAAGCTACGAGCAGTACTTC.